The source of this T cell receptor beta chain is a study of graft-versus-host responses after intestinal transplantation. General observations from the study: High graft-versus-host to host-versus-graft clonal ratios were found in allografts of patients who had graft-donor T cell macrochimerism.

This clone has only one observation. Its antigen is not identified. TCRdb keeps only in-frame clones here, not all; method: immunoSEQ multiplex PCR. The table records around 130,000 clones, about 92% of them present only once. V lost 5 bases to trimming and J lost 4 bases, with 14 bases between them. The CDR3 is 14 residues long. Germline V lookup: CDR1 KGHSH, CDR2 LQKENI. The receptor was derived from a human donor who received an intestinal transplant. The chain employs TRBV18 and TRBJ1-1; D is ambiguous. The sample here was unstimulated CD4+ T cells sorted from spleen or lymph node cells, taken before intestinal transplant. DNA for the CDR3: TGTGCCAGCTCAGGAGTTAGCACTTTCACTGAAGCTTTCTTT. As protein: CASSGVSTFTEAFF.